Presented here are 24 T cell receptor beta chains from one specimen sequenced in a study of blood T cell repertoires in COVID-19. Here immunoSEQ multiplex PCR was the method, and the copy in TCRdb shows in-frame clones only, minus some. Of about 260,000 clones listed, about 87% are singletons. The specimen sequenced was peripheral blood. These TCRs come from a woman aged 40-49 years who had recovered from COVID-19.

In its sample, this clone was seen once. This chain uses TRBV6-2 or TRBV6-3 with TRBJ1-1; 7 bases align to TRBD1. Looked up from germline, CDR1 is MNHEY and CDR2 is SVGEGT. CDR3 length: 17 residues. V was clipped by 2 bases and J by 5 bases; unmatched bases: 14. The CDR3 DNA reads as TGTGCCAGCAGTTACGCCTGGACAGGCTACTCCCGTACTGAAGCTTTCTTT. Translation gives CASSYAWTGYSRTEAFF.

The gene calls are TRBV4-1 and TRBJ1-3; 9 nucleotides align to TRBD1. CDR1 is MGHRA and CDR2 is YSYEKL in the germline V gene. The CDR3 extends over 15 amino acids. Trimming removed 5 bases from V and 5 bases from J; junction bases left unmatched: 7. CDR3 protein: CASSGPGQGRNTIYF. CDR3 in DNA: TGCGCCAGCAGCGGACCGGGACAGGGAAGAAACACCATATATTTT.

About this clone itself: Other DNA sequences of this sample code for an identical CDR3. The CDR3 region is CASSLPGNTEAFF. The CDR3, as DNA: TGCGCCAGCAGCTTGCCAGGGAACACTGAAGCTTTCTTT. The V and J genes are TRBV5-1 and TRBJ1-1, with D unclear. The germline CDR1 and CDR2 sequences are SGHRS and YFSETQ. CDR3 length: 13 amino acids. V was trimmed by 1 base and J by 1 base, leaving 5 bases between them.

With respect to this clone: The junction and the germline gene differ at one end; a read error may be behind it. The chain couples TRBV7-7 to TRBJ2-7; D possibly uses TRBD1 or TRBD2 (6 bases each). The germline V gene encodes CDR1 SSHAT and CDR2 FNYEAQ (reference sequence). This CDR3 comprises 14 residues. This CDR3 is CASSLGGPGNEQYF. CDR3 DNA: TGTGCTAGCAGCTTAGGGGGGCCGGGGAACGAGCAGTACTTC.

This clone was detected a few times. The J gene is TRBJ2-7, the V gene TRBV20-1; D gene ambiguous. This CDR3 has 14 residues. Germline V gives CDR1 DFQATT, CDR2 SNEGSKA (reference sequence). Between the trimmed V and J ends, which lost 3 bases and 2 bases, there was a span of 14 bases. The CDR3, as DNA: TGCAGTGCTAGTAACTCGGAGTTTCCCTACGAGCAGTACTTC. As protein: CSASNSEFPYEQYF.

The chain couples TRBV5-8 to TRBJ1-2, with 7 bases identical to TRBD1. The trim removed 3 bases at V and 3 bases at J, leaving 5 bases unmatched. CDR3 size: 14 residues. Germline V gene lookup returns CDR1 SGHTS and CDR2 YDEGEE. The CDR3 DNA is TGTGCCAGCAGCTCACCCGACAGGGACTATGGCTACACCTTC. Amino acid sequence: CASSSPDRDYGYTF.

The chain recombines TRBV7-2 with TRBJ1-2, with D possibly being TRBD1 (5 bases). The V and J ends lost 8 bases and 4 bases respectively, with 11 bases between them. The CDR3 is 12 amino acids. CDR1 SGHTA and CDR2 FQGNSA come from the germline V gene. The CDR3 nucleotides read TGTGCCAGCCCCGGGGGGGTCTATGGCTACACCTTC. Translated, it gives CASPGGVYGYTF.

This chain uses TRBV19 with TRBJ1-5; D is ambiguous. The CDR3 runs to 15 residues. CDR1 is LNHDA, CDR2 SQIVND, per germline (reference sequence). The V end was cut by 1 base, the J end by 0 bases, with 7 bases between. CDR3 sequence: CASSIAVPSNQPQHF. The CDR3 DNA sequence: TGTGCCAGTAGTATAGCGGTCCCTAGCAATCAGCCCCAGCATTTT.

The count of this clone is one. V is TRBV25-1 and J is TRBJ2-5; possible D gene TRBD1, 5 bases. The CDR3 runs 13 residues. V was pared by 1 base and J by 5 bases, with 8 bases between. In germline, CDR1 is MGHDK, CDR2 SYGVNS. This CDR3 is CASSESGRETQYF. CDR3 coding DNA: TGTGCCAGCAGTGAATCAGGGCGGGAGACCCAGTACTTC.

The V call is TRBV7-9, the J call TRBJ2-5, with D possibly TRBD1 on 6 matching bases. The CDR3 runs to 14 residues. Germline values: CDR1 SEHNR, CDR2 FQNEAQ (reference sequence). The V end lost 8 bases, the J end lost 0 bases, and 13 bases lay between the germline ends. CDR3 amino acids: CASRSGTYQETQYF. As DNA, the CDR3 is TGTGCCAGCCGGTCGGGGACATACCAAGAGACCCAGTACTTC.

The genes are TRBV19 and TRBJ1-1, with 9 bases fitting TRBD1. Germline trimming cut 5 bases from V and 10 bases from J; bases unmatched to any gene: 11. CDR1 is LNHDA, CDR2 SQIVND, per germline (reference sequence). This CDR3 spans 14 amino acids. CDR3 DNA: TGTGCCAGTAGTGGCGACAGGGGGTACCTTGGAGCTTTCTTT. Its translation: CASSGDRGYLGAFF.

CDR3 bases: TGTGCCAGCAGTTACAGGAACGGACTACCCTCTGAAAATACGCAGTATTTT. Translating gives CASSYRNGLPSENTQYF. The V call is TRBV6-2 or TRBV6-3, the J call TRBJ2-3, with D possibly TRBD2 on 6 matching bases. V was shortened by 2 bases and J by 7 bases, with 22 bases between the two germline ends. The germline gives CDR1 MNHEY, CDR2 SVGEGT. This CDR3 has 17 residues.

This sequence joins TRBV21-1 and TRBJ2-7; TRBD1, as called in the table, went unchecked against the DNA. TRBV21-1 is assigned pseudogene status. There are 15 residues in the CDR3. The DNA for the CDR3 is TGTGCCAGCAGCAAAGGGGGCAGCCACTCCTACGAGCAGTACTTC. Protein product: CASSKGGSHSYEQYF.

V gene TRBV20-1 combines with J gene TRBJ2-1, with 7 bases lining up with TRBD2. Losses at the gene ends were 5 bases for V and 9 bases for J; bases not matched to a gene: 4. Per the germline V gene, CDR1 is DFQATT and CDR2 is SNEGSKA (reference sequence). The CDR3 is 11 amino acids. CDR3 bases: TGCAGTGCTTGGCTAGCGGTTGAGCAGTTCTTC. Protein product: CSAWLAVEQFF.

This clone has a handful of counts. This sequence joins TRBV18 and TRBJ1-1; 9 bases align to TRBD1. V was pared by 3 bases and J by 2 bases, with 10 bases of the junction left unmatched. Germline V gene data show CDR1 as KGHSH and CDR2 as LQKENI. The CDR3 totals 17 residues. CDR3 residues: CASSPSLKTGGNTEAFF. CDR3 DNA sequence: TGTGCCAGCTCACCGTCTCTTAAAACAGGGGGCAACACTGAAGCTTTCTTT.

This clone showed up just once. This chain uses TRBV4-3 with TRBJ2-7; 7 bases fit TRBD2. Germline trimming cut 1 base from V and 5 bases from J; bases unmatched to any gene: 8. The germline CDR1 and CDR2 sequences are LGHNA and YSLEER. The CDR3 runs to 15 residues. CDR3 region: CASSQGGGITDEQYF. The DNA of the CDR3 is TGCGCCAGCAGCCAAGGGGGGGGTATCACCGACGAGCAGTACTTC.

This clone has just a few counts. This chain uses TRBV27 with TRBJ2-2; TRBD1 is a possible D gene (5 bases). The CDR3 totals 14 residues. V was trimmed by 6 bases and J by 1 base, leaving 9 bases between them. The germline gives CDR1 MNHEY, CDR2 SMNVEV (reference sequence). For the CDR3, the DNA is TGTGCCAGCAGACCCGACAGGAACACCGGGGAGCTGTTTTTT. Amino acids: CASRPDRNTGELFF.

This clone was counted a few times. The V gene is TRBV29-1, the J gene TRBJ1-2, with D maybe TRBD1 (6 bases). The CDR3 length is 14 residues. V gave up 7 bases and J gave up 3 bases, with 18 bases separating them. Germline CDR1 and CDR2: SQVTM and ANQGSEA. Here the CDR3 DNA reads TGCAGCGGATTACTCAGGGGCGCGGACTATGGCTACACCTTC. This sequence encodes CSGLLRGADYGYTF.

This clone came up a few times. V gene TRBV2 combines with J gene TRBJ1-1; tentative D call: TRBD1 (6 bases). The CDR3 is 15 residues long. The germline gives CDR1 SNHLY, CDR2 FYNNEI. V gave up 7 bases and J gave up 0 bases, with 15 bases separating them. In DNA form, the CDR3 reads TGTGCCAGCACCTGGGGACAAGGCATGAACACTGAAGCTTTCTTT. Protein: CASTWGQGMNTEAFF.

The CDR3 reads CASPSSSGNYEQYF. CDR3 coding DNA: TGTGCCAGCCCCAGTTCTAGCGGAAACTACGAGCAGTACTTC. The rearrangement uses TRBV2 and TRBJ2-7; 7 bases are a match to TRBD2. Germline V gives CDR1 SNHLY, CDR2 FYNNEI. The CDR3 covers 14 residues. V was pared by 8 bases and J by 3 bases, with 10 bases of the junction left unmatched.

The chain uses TRBV6-5 and TRBJ1-1, with 12 bases that match TRBD1. Trimming at V came to 7 bases and at J to 1 base, leaving 4 bases not matched to a gene. This CDR3 has 15 residues. Germline loops: CDR1 MNHEY, CDR2 SVGAGI. The CDR3 nucleotides read TGTGCCAGCATTTCGGGACAGGGGGCGAACACTGAAGCTTTCTTT. Translated, it gives CASISGQGANTEAFF.

The rearrangement joins TRBV5-6 to TRBJ2-3; 8 bases map to TRBD1. V shed 0 bases, J shed 4 bases, and the junction held 7 bases outside the gene matches. The CDR3 length is 16 residues. The germline V gene has CDR1 SGHDT and CDR2 YYEEEE. As DNA, the CDR3 is TGTGCCAGCAGCTTGGCCCCCCCGACAGGGGCAGATACGCAGTATTTT. It encodes CASSLAPPTGADTQYF.

The rearrangement uses TRBV3-1 (or the pseudogene TRBV3-2) and TRBJ2-5, with TRBD2 matching 11 bases. Germline V CDR1 and CDR2: LGHDT, YNNKEL (reference sequence). The CDR3 contains 17 residues. J was trimmed by 2 bases and V by 0 bases; bases with no gene match: 5. The CDR3 sequence: CASSQDLTSGGQETQYF. CDR3 bases: TGTGCCAGCAGCCAAGATCTAACTAGCGGGGGACAAGAGACCCAGTACTTC.

V is TRBV18 and J is TRBJ2-1; 11 bases match TRBD1. V lost 3 bases, J lost 7 bases, and 8 bases stayed unmatched. The CDR3 length is 16 residues. CDR1 KGHSH and CDR2 LQKENI come from the germline V gene. CDR3 DNA: TGTGCCAGCTCACCCCGCCTTGGGACAGGGGGTAATGAGCAGTTCTTC. Its translation is CASSPRLGTGGNEQFF.